A single sample gave rise to the 2 T cell receptor beta chains below, sequenced in a study of blood T cell repertoires in COVID-19 (dated by TCRdb to the early 2020s). Library preparation used the immunoSEQ multiplex PCR assay. The table comes from immuneACCESS by way of TCRdb, which keeps in-frame sequences with V and J called. Part of the clones is missing from these tables; in studies checked, under half for an unresolved V gene and the rest for unknown reasons. The sample includes 300,000 to 350,000 clones, with about nine tenths observed a single time. 1.5% to 2% of the sample lies in the top ten. The sample was peripheral blood. These receptor sequences come from a woman in her twenties or thirties with COVID-19, enrolled during active disease.

The chain combines TRBV2 with TRBJ1-1; D unresolved. V lost 4 bases and J lost 4, with 7 bases in between. The CDR3 extends over 12 amino acids. In germline, CDR1 is SNHLY, CDR2 FYNNEI. The CDR3: CASSGSGTEAFF. The CDR3 nucleotides are TGTGCCAGCAGTGGTTCGGGCACTGAAGCTTTCTTT. The full variable domain, with the rest looked up from reference TRBV2 and TRBJ1-1, is EPEVTQTPSHQVTQMGQEVILRCVPISNHLYFYWYRQILGQKVEFLVSFYNNEISEKSEIFDDQFSVERPDGSNFTLKIRSTKLEDSAMYFCASSGSGTEAFFGQGTRLTVV.

The chain links TRBV5-1 to TRBJ2-7, with a weak D call TRBD1 (6 bases). Germline CDR1 is SGHRS and CDR2 is YFSETQ. The CDR3 consists of 15 residues. V dropped 2 bases and J dropped 1 base, with 13 bases sitting between them. The CDR3 here is CASSFLPDSSYEQYF. CDR3 nucleotide sequence: TGCGCCAGCAGCTTTTTACCGGACAGTTCCTACGAGCAGTACTTC.